One TCR beta chain is described in this entry. Authors' data handling: Reference gene primer amplification in the assay estimated nucleated cell counts. The repertoire was sequenced with immunoSEQ multiplex PCR; TCRdb's copy has only in-frame clones and lacks some. V and J calls and clone size come straight from that table; D and trimming were deduced from the DNA. The sample records about 130,000 clones, roughly four fifths being singletons. The germline V gene encodes CDR1 LGHDT and CDR2 YNNKEL (reference sequence). The CDR3 is 14 residues long. V shed 1 base and J shed 9 bases, with 13 bases lying between them. This specimen comes from a study of blood T cell repertoires in COVID-19.

The receptor was isolated from a man in his 60s with acute or convalescent COVID-19. Specimen: peripheral blood. The chain carries TRBV3-1 (or the pseudogene TRBV3-2) and TRBJ1-5; no reliable D call. The CDR3 spells CASSQVVSGWPQHF. The DNA for the CDR3 is TGTGCCAGCAGCCAAGTTGTAAGCGGATGGCCCCAGCATTTT.